This T cell receptor (beta chain) was profiled in a study of blood T cell repertoires in COVID-19. Across the whole study: T cells, B-cell-depleted T cells, or PBMCs provided the cDNA or gDNA that served as material.

Germline V gene data show CDR1 as SQVTM and CDR2 as ANQGSEA. The V gene end was trimmed by 7 bases and the J gene end by 4 bases; junction bases not matched to a gene: 1. The CDR3 is 13 residues long. Sequencing was performed with immunoSEQ multiplex PCR; in TCRdb, only in-frame clones are kept and a portion is missing. In the table there are around 25,000 clones, roughly nine tenths of which are singletons. Sequenced input: peripheral blood. This chain joins TRBV29-1 and TRBJ1-6, with 10 bases lining up with TRBD1. This TCR came from a human donor with active COVID-19. The donor label of this sample is uncertain. The CDR3 nucleotides read TGCAGCGCGGGACAGGGGTATAATTCACCCCTCCACTTT. This sequence encodes CSAGQGYNSPLHF.